What follows are 29 T cell receptor beta chains derived from one specimen sequenced in a study of tumor-infiltrating lymphocytes in primary liver carcinoma. With a constant-region primer, TCR beta cDNA was made from roughly 500 ng of total RNA. Construction of TCR beta libraries relied on three successive nested multiplex PCR rounds employing slightly modified ARM-PCR. Both of the initial two PCR rounds ran for roughly 10 cycles and employed TRBV1-TRBV30 forward primers alongside a C-beta reverse primer. From the multiplex PCR reads, TCRdb called clonotypes with MiXCR, one entry per CDR3 protein. The sample yields about 200,000 distinct CDR3 sequences, 65% seen once. The blood RNA (from unsorted whole blood) was obtained, and germline DNA was also extracted. Material: peripheral blood. All receptors derive from a woman aged 55-69 years with primary liver carcinoma and hepatitis B virus infection.

With regard to this clonotype: Given the absence of the conserved phenylalanine or tryptophan at the CDR3 end, a read error is likely. The V gene is TRBV11-2, the J gene TRBJ2-2, with no clear D. Germline-derived CDR1 and CDR2 are SGHAT and FQNNGV. This CDR3 is 16 amino acids long. The DNA of the CDR3 is TGCGCCAGAAGCGACGGACGCAACACGAACACCGGGGAGCTGTTTCTT. Residues: CARSDGRNTNTGELFL.

As for this clonotype: A much larger clone differs from this one at a single base, so this may be a read error. The DNA of the CDR3 is TGCGCCAGCAGCCAAGAAGGCAGGTCTCAAGAGACCCAGTACTTC. Protein: CASSQEGRSQETQYF. V is TRBV4-1 and J is TRBJ2-5; D is uncertain. Germline values: CDR1 MGHRA, CDR2 YSYEKL. The CDR3 is 15 residues long. Trimming removed 0 bases from V and 2 bases from J, with 10 bases in between.

V gene TRBV5-1 combines with J gene TRBJ2-7; no definite D call. V dropped 0 bases and J dropped 0 bases, with 4 bases sitting between them. Germline V lookup: CDR1 SGHRS, CDR2 YFSETQ. CDR3 length: 13 amino acids. CDR3 loop: CASSLDRSYEQYF. The CDR3 DNA reads as TGCGCCAGCAGCTTGGACCGCTCCTACGAGCAGTACTTC.

The sample holds many counts of this clonotype. The chain has TRBV7-8 and TRBJ2-7, with 11 positions matching TRBD2. The germline gives CDR1 SGHVS, CDR2 FQNEAQ. Trimming cost V 5 bases and J 7 bases; bases outside gene matches: 22. The CDR3 runs 19 residues. This CDR3 reads CASSPGGSSGRPSMREQYF. The CDR3 region has the DNA TGTGCCAGCAGCCCCGGGGGGTCTAGCGGGAGGCCCTCGATGAGGGAGCAGTACTTC.

V is TRBV15 and J is TRBJ2-1; 7 nucleotides match TRBD2. V trimming: 3 bases; J trimming: 0 bases; junction bases outside the gene matches: 8. Looked up from germline, CDR1 is LNHNV and CDR2 is YYDKDF (reference sequence). The CDR3 runs to 17 residues. CDR3 amino acids: CATSRERAGNSYNEQFF. DNA for the CDR3: TGTGCCACCAGCAGGGAGAGAGCGGGGAACTCCTACAATGAGCAGTTCTTC.

Only a few counts were recorded for this clonotype. The chain uses TRBV28 and TRBJ1-5, with unresolved D. Germline V lookup: CDR1 MDHEN, CDR2 SYDVKM. There are 15 residues in the CDR3. Trimming shortened V by 5 bases and J by 7 bases, and 18 bases separated the two germline ends. CDR3 DNA: TGTGCCAGCAGTCCCTATGGGCGGGGAAACCAGCCCCAGCATTTT. Amino acids: CASSPYGRGNQPQHF.

The chain joins TRBV28 to TRBJ2-7, with 9 bases matching TRBD2. The germline V gene encodes CDR1 MDHEN and CDR2 SYDVKM. V lost 5 bases, J lost 0 bases, and 20 bases stayed unmatched. This CDR3 region has 20 residues. This CDR3 is CASSTIFGGLAGISSYEQYF. CDR3 nucleotides: TGTGCCAGCAGTACTATTTTCGGGGGGCTAGCGGGAATTTCCTCCTACGAGCAGTACTTC.

The sample holds many counts of this clonotype. The rearrangement links TRBV11-3 to TRBJ1-1; D is uncertain. The CDR3 sequence is 14 residues long. The germline CDR1 and CDR2 sequences are SGHNT and YENEEA. V lost 0 bases, J lost 1 base, and 6 bases lay in between. The CDR3 region is CASSLDGRNTEAFF. In DNA, the CDR3 is TGTGCCAGCAGCTTAGATGGAAGGAACACTGAAGCTTTCTTT.

CDR3 sequence: CASQREGLSYEQYF. For the CDR3, the DNA is TGTGCCAGCCAGCGGGAGGGCCTCTCCTACGAGCAGTACTTC. This chain uses TRBV7-9 with TRBJ2-7, with 10 bases lining up with TRBD2. The germline gives CDR1 SEHNR, CDR2 FQNEAQ (reference sequence). The CDR3 is made up of 14 amino acids. Losses at the gene ends were 8 bases for V and 0 bases for J; bases not matched to a gene: 4.

In this sample, this clonotype turned up once. J is TRBJ1-1 and V is TRBV6-6; 8 bases fit TRBD1. J gave up 7 bases and V 5 bases, and 12 bases lay outside the gene matches. The germline CDR1 and CDR2 sequences are MNHNY and SVGAGI (reference sequence). The CDR3 is 15 residues long. The CDR3 reads CASSQPYRGEGEAFF. For the CDR3, the DNA is TGTGCCAGCAGTCAGCCTTACAGGGGGGAGGGTGAAGCTTTCTTT.

The genes are TRBV20-1 and TRBJ2-4; TRBD1 or TRBD2 may be the D gene (5 bases each). CDR3 length equals 13 residues. Trimming left V 6 bases short and J 0 bases short, with 9 bases between. Germline CDR1 reads DFQATT; CDR2 reads SNEGSKA (reference sequence). CDR3 in amino acids: CSADGGAKNIQYF. The CDR3 DNA reads TGCAGTGCCGATGGGGGAGCCAAAAACATTCAGTACTTC.

Regarding this clonotype: A much larger clone is a single base away; this may be a read error. This rearrangement joins TRBV10-3 to TRBJ1-1; TRBD1 is a possible D gene (5 bases). Germline V gene sequence: CDR1 ENHRY, CDR2 SYGVKD. This CDR3 has 17 residues. Trimming removed 2 bases at V and 6 bases at J, with 22 bases between. The CDR3 DNA follows: TGTGCCATCAGTGAGCCGGTCCTCTCAGGGTTAGGGGCTGAAGCTTTCTTT. Its translation: CAISEPVLSGLGAEAFF.

In regard to this clonotype: A junction end diverges from the germline sequence, so it may reflect a read error. The rearrangement uses TRBV11-2 and TRBJ2-5; 8 bases line up with TRBD1. Germline V gene data show CDR1 as SGHAT and CDR2 as FQNNGV. The CDR3 is 18 amino acids. CDR3 amino acids: CASSLGSTPGQGGETRYF. CDR3 coding DNA: TGTGCCAGCAGCTTAGGATCCACCCCCGGACAGGGCGGAGAGACCCGGTACTTC.

To note about this clonotype: A read error may produce the germline difference seen at one junction end. The CDR3 DNA is TGTGCCAGCGGCGCAGTCCGCCGCAATGAGCAGTTATTC. Protein sequence: CASGAVRRNEQLF. This sequence joins TRBV11-3 and TRBJ2-1; D gene uncertain. The CDR3 loop spans 13 amino acids. Germline CDR1 reads SGHNT; CDR2 reads YENEEA.

Details on this clonotype: Given a much more abundant clone one base away, this may be a read error. Because it lacks the conserved phenylalanine or tryptophan at the end, this CDR3 is likely a read error. This sequence joins TRBV10-2 and TRBJ2-5; D is undetermined. In germline, CDR1 is WSHSY, CDR2 SAAADI. With 3 bases removed from V and 2 bases from J, the gap between germline ends came to 16 bases. The CDR3 extends over 16 amino acids. This CDR3 reads CASSDSPGWSQETQYL. The CDR3 nucleotides are TGCGCCAGCAGTGACTCCCCCGGGTGGTCGCAAGAGACCCAGTACTTA.

This rearrangement joins TRBV29-1 to TRBJ2-2; D is undetermined. This CDR3 region has 12 residues. From germline, CDR1 is SQVTM and CDR2 ANQGSEA. V gave up 2 bases and J gave up 8 bases, with 9 bases separating them. CDR3 coding DNA: TGCAGCGTTGAACTGAATACGGGGGAGCTGTTTTTT. This encodes CSVELNTGELFF.

The table lists this clonotype with a few counts. The CDR3 DNA is TGTGCCATCGGGACAGGGAGGGACACAACCGGGGAGCTGTTTTTT. Residues: CAIGTGRDTTGELFF. V usage is TRBV21-1 and J usage is TRBJ2-2; the table gives TRBD1 as D, unverified against the DNA. TRBV21-1 is listed as a pseudogene. The CDR3 runs to 15 residues.

A few counts support this clonotype. CDR3 DNA sequence: TGTGCCAGCCAAAAAGGGGGCGGCAATCAGCCCCAGCATTTT. This translates into CASQKGGGNQPQHF. The chain uses TRBV28 and TRBJ1-5, with 7 bases matching TRBD1. CDR1 MDHEN and CDR2 SYDVKM come from the germline V gene. The CDR3 is 14 amino acids. J gave up 2 bases and V 8 bases, and 6 bases lay outside the gene matches.

CDR3 loop: CASSLNRDSEAFF. The CDR3 nucleotides read TGTGCCAGCAGCTTAAACAGGGACAGCGAAGCTTTCTTT. This chain joins TRBV7-9 and TRBJ1-1, with 7 positions matching TRBD1. The ends lost 2 bases at V and 8 bases at J; junction bases unmatched: 5. The CDR3 runs to 13 residues. Germline CDR1 and CDR2: SEHNR and FQNEAQ (reference sequence).

This clonotype was recorded only once. The junction departs from the called germline gene at one end, perhaps through a read error. CDR3 sequence: CASSQSGLYEQYF. Written as DNA, the CDR3 is TGCGCCAGCAGCCAATCGGGTCTCTACGAGCAGTACTTC. The V call is TRBV7-9, the J call TRBJ2-7; D is unclear. Per the germline V gene, CDR1 is SEHNR and CDR2 is FQNEAQ (reference sequence). The CDR3 runs 13 residues.

In regard to this clonotype: This CDR3 fails to terminate in the conserved phenylalanine or tryptophan, so it likely reflects a read error. This chain links TRBV4-1 with TRBJ1-6; D ambiguous. V was trimmed by 2 bases and J by 7 bases, leaving 6 bases between them. CDR3 size: 13 residues. Germline CDR1 and CDR2: MGHRA and YSYEKL. CDR3 DNA: TGCGCCAGCAGCCAATCAACGAATTCACCCCTCCACTAT. This codes for CASSQSTNSPLHY.

This clonotype was recorded at least ten times. CDR3 sequence reads: CSARGGSYEQYF. In DNA form, the CDR3 reads TGCAGCGCACGGGGGGGGTCCTACGAGCAGTACTTC. This sequence joins TRBV29-1 and TRBJ2-7, with TRBD2 identical over 8 bases. This CDR3 contains 12 residues. The germline CDR1 and CDR2 sequences are SQVTM and ANQGSEA. V shed 7 bases and J 1 base; nucleotides not matched to a gene: 3.

A remark on this clonotype: Since no conserved phenylalanine or tryptophan closes the CDR3, a read error is the likely cause. This chain uses TRBV11-2 with TRBJ2-7; D remains ambiguous. Deletions cut 5 bases from V and 0 bases from J, with 14 bases between. The CDR3 extends over 15 amino acids. Per germline, CDR1 SGHAT and CDR2 FQNNGV. CDR3 DNA sequence: TGTGCCAGCAGCCATACTTCCCACGGCTCCTACGAGCAGTACCTC. This codes for CASSHTSHGSYEQYL.

Details on this clonotype: A clone one base away is much larger, so this may be a read error. The chain carries TRBV12-3 or TRBV12-4 and TRBJ2-5; 10 nucleotides align to TRBD2. After removal of 2 bases from V and 7 bases from J, the junction contained 1 base not matched to a gene. This CDR3 contains 13 residues. DNA for the CDR3: TGTGCCAGCAGTTTATCTAGCGGGGGGACCCAGTACTTC. It yields the protein CASSLSSGGTQYF.

For this clonotype: The junction does not match germline at one end; this may be a read error. The chain joins TRBV5-1 to TRBJ2-3, with 13 bases fitting TRBD2. The V gene's germline CDR1 is SGHRS and CDR2 YFSETQ. The CDR3 length is 16 residues. The chain's CDR3 is CASSLVTSGRGDRQYF. The CDR3 DNA sequence: TGCGCCAGCAGCTTGGTAACTAGCGGGAGGGGAGATAGGCAGTATTTT. The full variable domain, its missing parts supplied by reference TRBV5-1 and TRBJ2-3, is KAGVTQTPRYLIKTRGQQVTLSCSPISGHRSVSWYQQTPGQGLQFLFEYFSETQRNKGNFPGRFSGRQFSNSRSEMNVSTLELGDSALYLCASSLVTSGRGDRQYFGPGTRLTVL.

As regards this clonotype: This may arise from a read error, as a much more abundant clone is one base away. The chain carries TRBV29-1 and TRBJ2-1; perhaps TRBD2 as D (5 bases). Germline lookup yields CDR1 SQVTM and CDR2 ANQGSEA. This CDR3 has 14 amino acids. Trimming cost V 4 bases and J 2 bases, with 12 bases left between them. CDR3 residues: CSVVVGETYNEQFF. The CDR3 nucleotides read TGCAGCGTTGTGGTGGGAGAGACCTACAATGAGCAGTTCTTC.

There are many counts of this clonotype. The chain joins TRBV4-1 to TRBJ2-7; 11 positions agree with TRBD2. The CDR3 length is 15 residues. V was clipped by 1 base and J by 3 bases; unmatched bases: 2. CDR1 and CDR2 (germline): MGHRA, YSYEKL. The CDR3: CASSQGLAGGYEQYF. CDR3 nucleotide sequence: TGCGCCAGCAGCCAAGGGCTAGCGGGAGGCTACGAGCAGTACTTC.

This clonotype was observed a handful of times. The junction differs from germline at one of its ends, possibly a read error. The CDR3 DNA is TGCAGCGTTGAAGAATCGGGGGTGTGGACTGATGCTTTCTTT. It codes for CSVEESGVWTDAFF. The chain recombines TRBV29-1 with TRBJ1-1; D is perhaps TRBD1 (5 bases). In germline, CDR1 is SQVTM, CDR2 ANQGSEA. The CDR3 has 14 residues.

A note on this clonotype: The conserved final phenylalanine or tryptophan is absent from the CDR3, which likely points to a read error. The CDR3 DNA is TGTGCCAGCAGAAAGACATGGTCCACCGGGGAGCTGTTTTCT. It translates to CASRKTWSTGELFS. This chain connects TRBV11-1 to TRBJ2-2; D gene unclear. The CDR3 sequence is 14 residues long. Germline values: CDR1 SGHAT, CDR2 FQDESV (reference sequence). Deletions cut 6 bases from V and 4 bases from J, with 12 bases between.